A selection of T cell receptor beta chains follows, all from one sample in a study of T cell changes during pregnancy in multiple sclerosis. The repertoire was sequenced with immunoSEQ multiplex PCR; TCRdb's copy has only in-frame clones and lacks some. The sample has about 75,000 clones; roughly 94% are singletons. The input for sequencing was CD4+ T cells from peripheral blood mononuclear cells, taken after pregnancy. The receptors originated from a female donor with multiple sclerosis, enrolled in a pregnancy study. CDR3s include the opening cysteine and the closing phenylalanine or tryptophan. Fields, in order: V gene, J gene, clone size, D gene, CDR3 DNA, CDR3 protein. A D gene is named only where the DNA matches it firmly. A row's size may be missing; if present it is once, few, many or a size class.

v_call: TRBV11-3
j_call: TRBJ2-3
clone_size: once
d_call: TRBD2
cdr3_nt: TGTGCCAGCAGCCCGAGTACTAGCGGGAGAGGGGCAGATACGCAGTATTTT
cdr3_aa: CASSPSTSGRGADTQYF

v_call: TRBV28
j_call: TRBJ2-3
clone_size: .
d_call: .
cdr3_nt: TGTGCCAGCAGTTCGATTCTGACGGGTGTCGATACGCAGTATTTT
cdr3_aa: CASSSILTGVDTQYF

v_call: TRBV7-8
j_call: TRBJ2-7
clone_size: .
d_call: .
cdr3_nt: TGTGCCAGCAGCTTAAATCGCGCAGGGCCCTACGAGCAGTACTTC
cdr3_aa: CASSLNRAGPYEQYF

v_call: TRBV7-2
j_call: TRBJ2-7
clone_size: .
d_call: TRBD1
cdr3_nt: TGTGCCAGCAGCTCACAGGGGTTGGTCTACGAGCAGTACTTC
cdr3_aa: CASSSQGLVYEQYF

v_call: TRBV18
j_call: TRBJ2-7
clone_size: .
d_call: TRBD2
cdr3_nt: TGTGCCAGCTCACCACGCCTAGCGGGAGAGGGAAACTCCTACGAGCAGTACTTC
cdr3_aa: CASSPRLAGEGNSYEQYF

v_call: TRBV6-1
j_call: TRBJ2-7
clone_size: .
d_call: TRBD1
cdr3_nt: TGTGCCAGCAGCTGGGGACAGGGGAGCCACGAGCAGTACTTC
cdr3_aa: CASSWGQGSHEQYF

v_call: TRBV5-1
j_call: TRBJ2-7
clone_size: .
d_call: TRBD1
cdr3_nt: TGCGCCAGTGGGACAGGGACACGCTACGAGCAGTACTTC
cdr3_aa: CASGTGTRYEQYF

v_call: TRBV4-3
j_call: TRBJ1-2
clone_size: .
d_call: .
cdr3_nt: TGCGCCAGTAGCCAAGACCCCCAGGGGTGGAATGGCTACACCTTC
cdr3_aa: CASSQDPQGWNGYTF

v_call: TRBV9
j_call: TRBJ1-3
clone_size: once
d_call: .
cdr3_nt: TGTGCCAGCAGCGTAGTGACGGGTGCGGGAAACACCATATATTTT
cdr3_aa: CASSVVTGAGNTIYF

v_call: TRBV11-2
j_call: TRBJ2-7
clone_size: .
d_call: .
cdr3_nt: TGTGCCAGCAGCTCTAGGGAGTACCTCTCCTACGAGCAGTACTTC
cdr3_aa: CASSSREYLSYEQYF

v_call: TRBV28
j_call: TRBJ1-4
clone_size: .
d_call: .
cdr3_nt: TGTGCCAGCAGTTTATTCGGCTTGGGCGCTGATCCGGAAACTAATGAAAAACTGTTTTTT
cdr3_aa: CASSLFGLGADPETNEKLFF

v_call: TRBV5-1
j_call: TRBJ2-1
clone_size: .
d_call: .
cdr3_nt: TGCGCCAGCAGCTTTAAAAGGACACTTTACAATGAGCAGTTCTTC
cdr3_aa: CASSFKRTLYNEQFF

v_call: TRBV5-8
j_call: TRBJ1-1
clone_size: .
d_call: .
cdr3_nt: TGTGCCAGCAGTGAGCCGGCTGAAGCTTTCTTT
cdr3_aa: CASSEPAEAFF

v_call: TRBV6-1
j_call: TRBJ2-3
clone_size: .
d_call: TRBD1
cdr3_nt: TGTGCCAGCAGTACCGACAGGGGGCTGACAGATACGCAGTATTTT
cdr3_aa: CASSTDRGLTDTQYF

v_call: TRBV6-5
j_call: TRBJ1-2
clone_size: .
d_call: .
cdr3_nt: TGTGCCAGCAGCTCACGAGGTTTGGAATACTATGGCTACACCTTC
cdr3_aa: CASSSRGLEYYGYTF

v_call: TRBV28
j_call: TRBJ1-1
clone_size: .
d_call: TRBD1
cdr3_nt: TGTGCCAGCGGGGGGACAGGGGGCGGATATTCTGAAGCTTTCTTT
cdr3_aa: CASGGTGGGYSEAFF

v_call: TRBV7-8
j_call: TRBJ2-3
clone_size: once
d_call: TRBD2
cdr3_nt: TGTGCCAGCAGCTCTCGGCTACTGACTAGCGGCCGCACAGATACGCAGTATTTT
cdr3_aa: CASSSRLLTSGRTDTQYF

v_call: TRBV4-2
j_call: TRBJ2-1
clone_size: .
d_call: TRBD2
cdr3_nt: TGTGCCAGCAGCCAGCCGGGGGGGTCGGGATCCTACAATGAGCAGTTCTTC
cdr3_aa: CASSQPGGSGSYNEQFF

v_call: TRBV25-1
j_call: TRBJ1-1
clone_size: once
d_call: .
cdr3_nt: TGTGCCAGCAGCCCGGGGGAGAACACTGAAGCTTTCTTT
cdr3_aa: CASSPGENTEAFF

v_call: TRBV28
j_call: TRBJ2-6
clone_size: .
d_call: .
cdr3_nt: TGTGCCAGCTTGGCGGGAACCGGGGCCAACGTCCTGACTTTC
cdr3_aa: CASLAGTGANVLTF

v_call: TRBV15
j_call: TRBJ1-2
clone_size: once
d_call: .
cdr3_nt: TGTGCCACCAGCAGAGCAGGGAATAACTATGGCTACACCTTC
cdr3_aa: CATSRAGNNYGYTF

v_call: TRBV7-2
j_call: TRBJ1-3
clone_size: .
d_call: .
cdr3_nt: TGTGCCAGCAGCTCAACCGTGAGCTCTGGAAACACCATATATTTT
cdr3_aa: CASSSTVSSGNTIYF

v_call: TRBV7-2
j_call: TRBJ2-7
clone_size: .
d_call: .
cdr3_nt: TGTGCCAGCAGCCCCTGGATAATCAGGACCAGGGCCTACGAGCAGTACTTC
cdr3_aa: CASSPWIIRTRAYEQYF

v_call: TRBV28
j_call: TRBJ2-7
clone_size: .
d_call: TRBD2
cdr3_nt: TGTGCCATCTCGGGGGGCTACGAGCAGTACTTC
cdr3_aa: CAISGGYEQYF

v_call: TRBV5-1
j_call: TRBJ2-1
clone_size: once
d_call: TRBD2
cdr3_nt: TGCGCCAGCAGCAGCCTAGCGGGAACGGAGAATGAGCAGTTCTTC
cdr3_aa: CASSSLAGTENEQFF

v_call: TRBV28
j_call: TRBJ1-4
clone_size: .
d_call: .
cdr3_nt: TGTGCCAGCAGTTTAACGAGAGAAAAACTGTTTTTT
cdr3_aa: CASSLTREKLFF

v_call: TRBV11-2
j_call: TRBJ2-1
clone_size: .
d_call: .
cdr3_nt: TGTGCCAGCAGCTTAGGGCGGGTAGTATCGTCCTACAATGAGCAGTTCTTC
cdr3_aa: CASSLGRVVSSYNEQFF

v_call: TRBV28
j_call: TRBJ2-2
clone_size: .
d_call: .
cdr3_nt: TGTGCCAGTAAACCAGGGTCCAATTTTATCGGGGAGCTGTTTTTT
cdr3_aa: CASKPGSNFIGELFF